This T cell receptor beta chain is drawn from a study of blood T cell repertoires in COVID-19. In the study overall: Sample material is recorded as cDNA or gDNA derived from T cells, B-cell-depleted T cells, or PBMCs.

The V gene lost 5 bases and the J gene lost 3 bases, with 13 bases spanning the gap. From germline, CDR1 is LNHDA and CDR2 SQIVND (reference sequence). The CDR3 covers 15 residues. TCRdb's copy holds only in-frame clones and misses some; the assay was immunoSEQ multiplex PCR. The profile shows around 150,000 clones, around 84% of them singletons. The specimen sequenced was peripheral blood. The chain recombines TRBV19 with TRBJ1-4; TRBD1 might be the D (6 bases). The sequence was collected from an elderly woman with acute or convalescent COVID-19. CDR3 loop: CASSGDRISNEKLFF. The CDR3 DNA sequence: TGTGCCAGTAGTGGAGACAGGATCTCTAATGAAAAACTGTTTTTT.